A selection of T cell receptor beta chains follows, all from one sample in a study of early T cells in non-severe SARS-CoV-2 infection. TCRdb reprocessed the 5' RACE reads with MiXCR, giving one entry per CDR3 protein. The table lists tens of thousands of distinct CDR3 sequences, 7.7% of them singletons, with about 3.3% in the top ten. Input material: whole blood. The receptor source for this set is an adult who was a healthcare worker with PCR-confirmed SARS-CoV-2 infection or an uninfected control (not recorded which). CDR3s include the opening cysteine and the closing phenylalanine or tryptophan. A row's size may be missing; if present it is once, few, many or a size class.

clone size	V gene	J gene	CDR3 protein
many	TRBV7-9	TRBJ2-3	CASSPPLPGPLWDTDTQYF
many	TRBV6-2/TRBV6-3	TRBJ1-1	CASSYRRQRAFF
few	TRBV7-2	TRBJ1-6	CASSSGNSPLHF
NA	TRBV5-1	TRBJ2-5	CASSLGLAGEETQYF
NA	TRBV24-1	TRBJ2-4	CATKGDTNIQYF
many	TRBV4-1	TRBJ2-7	CASRGGGSYEQYF
few	TRBV9	TRBJ2-7	CASSAASSYEQYF
many	TRBV7-9	TRBJ2-5	CASSSQAGGPGETQYF
NA	TRBV5-1	TRBJ2-1	CASSLGGGSYNEQFF
many	TRBV20-1	TRBJ2-3	CSAEAGASTDTQYF
many	TRBV27	TRBJ1-1	CASILTQGALFEAFF
many	TRBV15	TRBJ1-1	CATSRDWAGEAFF
NA	TRBV2	TRBJ1-6	CATRGERGESPLHF
NA	TRBV20-1	TRBJ1-2	CSFSENYGYTF
many	TRBV10-1	TRBJ1-1	CASSPGTGNTEAFF
many	TRBV18	TRBJ2-5	CASSLSTLAGAIAETQYF
NA	TRBV7-6	TRBJ2-3	CANSRNTGTTDTQYF